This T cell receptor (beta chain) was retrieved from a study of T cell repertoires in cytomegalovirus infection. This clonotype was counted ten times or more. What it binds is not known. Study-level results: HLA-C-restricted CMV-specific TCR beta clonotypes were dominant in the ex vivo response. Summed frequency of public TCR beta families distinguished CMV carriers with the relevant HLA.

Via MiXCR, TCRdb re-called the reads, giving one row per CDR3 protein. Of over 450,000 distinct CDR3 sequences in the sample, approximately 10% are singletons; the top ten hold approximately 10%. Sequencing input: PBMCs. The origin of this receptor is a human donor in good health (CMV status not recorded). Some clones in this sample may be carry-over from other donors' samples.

The DNA for the CDR3 is TGTGCCAGCAGTTACCTCCGTCACGGAACCGGGGAGCTGTTTTTT. Amino acid sequence: CASSYLRHGTGELFF. The chain employs TRBV6-2 or TRBV6-3 and TRBJ2-2; D not resolved. The CDR3 is made up of 15 amino acids. With 2 bases removed from V and 5 bases from J, the gap between germline ends came to 12 bases. Germline lookup yields CDR1 MNHEY and CDR2 SVGEGT.